This TCR beta chain originates from a study of patients and donors after allogeneic stem cell transplantation. From germline, CDR1 is SEHNR and CDR2 FQNEAQ (reference sequence). The CDR3 is made up of 17 amino acids. Trimming removed 1 base at V and 1 base at J, with 16 bases between. Each CDR3 protein gets one entry after TCRdb re-called the RT-PCR reads with MiXCR. The profile shows roughly 880,000 distinct CDR3 sequences, roughly 17% of them singletons. In its sample, this clonotype was seen a few times. The sample consisted of blood, either unsorted or a sorted T cell fraction (not recorded which). The chain employs TRBV7-9 and TRBJ1-1; D possibly corresponds to TRBD1 (5 bases). This clonotype was sampled from a human donor who was either an allogeneic HSCT recipient or a stem cell or donor lymphocyte infusion donor (not recorded which). It is not recorded whose cells these are; they may come from a transplant donor. The CDR3 DNA reads as TGTGCCAGCAGCTTAGAAAGTCTCAGGGTCCCGAACACTGAAGCTTTCTTT. This sequence encodes CASSLESLRVPNTEAFF.